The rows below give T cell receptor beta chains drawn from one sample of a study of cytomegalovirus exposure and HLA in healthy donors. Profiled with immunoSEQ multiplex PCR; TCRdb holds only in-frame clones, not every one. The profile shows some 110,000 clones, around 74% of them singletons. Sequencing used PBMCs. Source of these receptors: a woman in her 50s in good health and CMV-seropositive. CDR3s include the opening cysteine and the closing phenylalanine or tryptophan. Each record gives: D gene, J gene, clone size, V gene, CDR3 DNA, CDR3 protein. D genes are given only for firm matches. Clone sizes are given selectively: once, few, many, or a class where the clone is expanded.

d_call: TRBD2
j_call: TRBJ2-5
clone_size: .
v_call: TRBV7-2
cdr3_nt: TGTGCCAGCAGCGCGGCGCGGGGGGCGGGGGTATTAGAGACCCAGTACTTC
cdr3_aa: CASSAARGAGVLETQYF

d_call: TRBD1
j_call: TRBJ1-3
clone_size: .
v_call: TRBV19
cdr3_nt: TGTGCCAGCGGGGACAGAGTTGACACCATATATTTT
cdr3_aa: CASGDRVDTIYF

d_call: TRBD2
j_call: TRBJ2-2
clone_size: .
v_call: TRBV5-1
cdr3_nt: TGCGCCAGCAGCTTGGGACTAGCTGTTACCGGGGAGCTGTTTTTT
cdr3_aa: CASSLGLAVTGELFF

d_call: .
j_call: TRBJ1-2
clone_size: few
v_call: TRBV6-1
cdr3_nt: TGTGCCAGCAGTGAAAGTTCCACAGGGTCTAACTATGGCTACACCTTC
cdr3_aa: CASSESSTGSNYGYTF

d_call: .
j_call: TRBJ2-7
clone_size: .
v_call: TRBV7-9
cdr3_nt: TGTGCCAGCAGCTTAAGTGGCGGCTACGAGCAGTACTTC
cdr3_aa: CASSLSGGYEQYF

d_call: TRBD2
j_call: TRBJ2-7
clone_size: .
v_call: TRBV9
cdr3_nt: TGTGCCAGCAGCGTAGGGGCAGCTAGCGGGGGAAATGGGGCGTACTTC
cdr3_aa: CASSVGAASGGNGAYF

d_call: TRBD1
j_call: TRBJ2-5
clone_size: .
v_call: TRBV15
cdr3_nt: TGTGCCACCAGCCGGGACAGGGGGCAAGAGACCCAGTACTTC
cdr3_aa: CATSRDRGQETQYF

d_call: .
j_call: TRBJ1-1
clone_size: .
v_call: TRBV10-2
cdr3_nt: TGCGCCAGCAGTGTCAACTGGAACACTGAAGCTTTCTTT
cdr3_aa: CASSVNWNTEAFF

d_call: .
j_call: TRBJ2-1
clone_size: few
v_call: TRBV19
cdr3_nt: TGTGCCAGTAGTATTATTAACTCCTACAATGAGCAGTTCTTC
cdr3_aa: CASSIINSYNEQFF

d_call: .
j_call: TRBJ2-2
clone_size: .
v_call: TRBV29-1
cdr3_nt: TGCAGCGTTGATGGGTCGGGGTTGACCACCGGGGAGCTGTTTTTT
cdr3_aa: CSVDGSGLTTGELFF